This TCR beta chain came from a study of T cell responses to AZD1222 COVID-19 vaccine. Study-wide background: Doses given second, at about 4 or about 12 weeks, were pooled.

Study findings and constraints: Repertoires were obtained only post-peak T cell response. When two AZD1222 doses had been given, Spike-specific TCR breadth and depth rose. Regions left unmutated in variants are reportedly the target of nearly half of spike-specific TCRs.

Profiling relied on immunoSEQ multiplex PCR, and the TCRdb table lists in-frame clones only, not all of them. The sample carries fewer than 120,000 clones, less than 90% recorded once. Turning to this clone: The antigen remains unidentified.

CDR3 length: 14 residues. Trimming stripped 7 bases from V and 0 bases from J, with 10 bases between. CDR1 and CDR2 from the germline V gene are SNHLY and FYNNEI. This material consisted of peripheral blood, taken on day 0 of AZD1222 vaccination. The chain carries TRBV2 and TRBJ2-1, with unresolved D. The source of this sequence is an adult in good health. The CDR3 nucleotides are TGTGCCAGCAAATTATATTACTCCTACAATGAGCAGTTCTTC. Amino acids: CASKLYYSYNEQFF.